What follows describes a single TCR beta chain. Its target is not known. Ipilimumab, 1 mg/kg, started 14 to 28 days after autologous transplant. Patients got 3 mg/kg IV nivolumab weeks 1, 4, 7, 10, then biweekly through week 26. The data belong to a study of ipilimumab plus nivolumab after autologous stem cell transplantation. Across the study: Myeloma patients were high-risk transplant-naive or relapsed within 3 years of first autologous transplant. Study-level findings and limits: The authors say TCR, Treg and microbiome findings warrant further study.

Clones were read by immunoSEQ multiplex PCR, and TCRdb kept only the in-frame ones, dropping some. The sample has about 4,000 clones; about 91% are singletons. V was pared by 1 base and J by 6 bases, with 15 bases of the junction left unmatched. In germline, CDR1 is ENHRY, CDR2 SYGVKD. The CDR3 contains 17 residues. V usage is TRBV10-3 and J usage is TRBJ2-7, with TRBD1 matching 7 bases. This sample comprised PBMCs, obtained in a trial of ipilimumab plus nivolumab as post-transplant consolidation. The sequence was collected from a male donor with multiple myeloma. The chain's CDR3 is CAISEYTKTGMGVEQYF. The CDR3 DNA sequence: TGTGCCATCAGTGAGTACACCAAGACAGGGATGGGGGTCGAGCAGTACTTC.